The T cell receptor (beta chain) described here comes from a study of T cells in localized non-small cell lung cancer. Method: immunoSEQ multiplex PCR; TCRdb's copy keeps in-frame clones and lacks some. Among approximately 89,000 clones, over 60% were seen once, and the ten largest hold 15% to 20%. V shed 9 bases and J 4 bases; nucleotides not matched to a gene: 2. Germline CDR1 is SNHLY and CDR2 is FYNNEI. This CDR3 comprises 13 residues. The sample here was PBMCs, taken before any cancer treatment. This TCR derives from a man aged 40 to 70 with stage II squamous cell lung carcinoma. The chain recombines TRBV2 with TRBJ2-1, with 11 positions matching TRBD2. Written as DNA, the CDR3 is TGTGCCAGTCGGACTAGCGGGTACAATGAGCAGTTCTTC. Its translation: CASRTSGYNEQFF. The full variable domain, its missing parts supplied by reference TRBV2 and TRBJ2-1, is EPEVTQTPSHQVTQMGQEVILRCVPISNHLYFYWYRQILGQKVEFLVSFYNNEISEKSEIFDDQFSVERPDGSNFTLKIRSTKLEDSAMYFCASRTSGYNEQFFGPGTRLTVL.